A single sample gave rise to the 32 T cell receptor beta chains below, sequenced in a study of T cells expressing NK-cell markers. From its re-call of the 5' RACE reads, TCRdb lists each CDR3 protein once, without DNA. Its listing shows 130,000 to 150,000 distinct CDR3 sequences. Material: blood T cells: a sorted CD56 or NKG2C T cell subset, CD4+ or CD8+ T cells, or bulk PBMC T cells (not recorded which). These receptors were collected from a man between 18 and 29 years old in good health.

This chain joins TRBV27 and TRBJ2-6. This CDR3 is built from 16 residues. The germline V gene encodes CDR1 MNHEY and CDR2 SMNVEV (reference sequence). The CDR3 is CASSLSTGTGANVLTF.

This rearrangement joins TRBV20-1 to TRBJ1-4; TCRdb lists TRBD1, though no DNA is available to test this call. There are 14 residues in the CDR3. The germline V gene has CDR1 DFQATT and CDR2 SNEGSKA (reference sequence). The CDR3: CSARDGTVGEKLFF.

The V gene is TRBV13, the J gene TRBJ1-2; TCRdb gives TRBD1 as the D gene, but with no DNA this cannot be confirmed. The germline V gene has CDR1 PRHDT and CDR2 FYEKMQ (reference sequence). This CDR3 comprises 15 residues. The CDR3 loop reads CASSSQGGSDYGYTF.

The J gene is TRBJ2-2, the V gene TRBV27; TCRdb calls TRBD2, which cannot be checked without DNA. There are 15 residues in the CDR3. CDR1 and CDR2 from the germline V gene are MNHEY and SMNVEV (reference sequence). This CDR3 reads CASSLSSGSGGELFF.

The chain carries TRBV7-9 and TRBJ2-7; no DNA is available, so the TRBD1 call from TCRdb remains unchecked. CDR3 length: 16 amino acids. Germline V gene sequence: CDR1 SEHNR, CDR2 FQNEAQ (reference sequence). CDR3 amino acids: CASSLTGGNSAYEQYF.

The chain combines TRBV19 with TRBJ2-1; absent DNA, TCRdb's TRBD1 call cannot be checked. Germline values: CDR1 LNHDA, CDR2 SQIVND (reference sequence). This CDR3 spans 13 amino acids. The CDR3 loop reads CASSHPGNNEQFF.

The V and J genes are TRBV15 and TRBJ2-2. Germline values: CDR1 LNHNV, CDR2 YYDKDF (reference sequence). The CDR3 consists of 14 residues. CDR3 sequence reads: CATSRGQNTGELFF.

The rearrangement uses TRBV7-2 and TRBJ2-7; TCRdb designates TRBD2, a call that cannot be tested without DNA. The germline gives CDR1 SGHTA, CDR2 FQGNSA. The length of the CDR3 is 15 residues. The CDR3 is CASSMTSGRYYEQYF.

V gene TRBV3-1 combines with J gene TRBJ2-6; TCRdb gives TRBD1 as the D gene, but with no DNA this cannot be confirmed. The V gene's germline CDR1 is LGHDT and CDR2 YNNKEL (reference sequence). This CDR3 has 15 residues. The CDR3 spells CASTRGASGANVLTF.

The chain recombines TRBV12-3 or TRBV12-4 with TRBJ2-1; the D call of TRBD1 rests on TCRdb alone, since no DNA is present to check it. The CDR3 sequence is 16 residues long. The CDR3 loop reads CASSLAGRKAYNEQFF.

The gene calls are TRBV24-1 and TRBJ2-2; TCRdb calls TRBD2, which cannot be checked without DNA. The CDR3 sequence is 17 residues long. From germline, CDR1 is KGHDR and CDR2 SFDVKD. CDR3 amino acids: CATRRLAGGQNTGELFF.

This rearrangement joins TRBV3-1 to TRBJ1-2; TCRdb's D call, TRBD1, is unchecked because there is no DNA. Germline V gene data show CDR1 as LGHDT and CDR2 as YNNKEL (reference sequence). This CDR3 spans 14 amino acids. CDR3 residues: CASSQGQDGYGYTF.

The V call is TRBV15, the J call TRBJ2-1; TCRdb selects TRBD2, and the lack of DNA leaves this call unchecked. Germline V gene sequence: CDR1 LNHNV, CDR2 YYDKDF (reference sequence). This CDR3 is built from 16 residues. CDR3 loop: CATSRDGGMGYNEQFF.

The chain couples TRBV2 to TRBJ1-1; the TCRdb D gene call, TRBD1, has no DNA to confirm it. Germline V gene data show CDR1 as SNHLY and CDR2 as FYNNEI. The CDR3 is 12 amino acids. CDR3 amino acids: CASRDRGTEAFF.

The rearrangement uses TRBV4-2 and TRBJ2-1; TCRdb names TRBD2, which stays unverified in the absence of DNA. This CDR3 region has 17 residues. Per germline, CDR1 LGHNA and CDR2 YNFKEQ. The CDR3: CASSQELADPSYNEQFF.

The chain has TRBV7-2 and TRBJ2-7. The CDR3 totals 15 residues. The germline V gene has CDR1 SGHTA and CDR2 FQGNSA. The CDR3 here is CASSLAGQGSYEQYF.

The V and J genes are TRBV21-1 and TRBJ2-2; absent DNA, TCRdb's TRBD1 call cannot be checked. TRBV21-1 counts as a pseudogene. This CDR3 has 21 residues. CDR3 sequence reads: CASSKAGWTEEDFPNTGELFF.

The J gene is TRBJ2-3, the V gene TRBV6-4; TCRdb selects TRBD2, and the lack of DNA leaves this call unchecked. CDR1 and CDR2 (germline): MRHNA, SNTAGT. The CDR3 is made up of 19 amino acids. The CDR3 reads CASIGPGLETTHSTDTQYF.

V gene TRBV5-1 combines with J gene TRBJ1-1; TCRdb selects TRBD1, and the lack of DNA leaves this call unchecked. Germline V gives CDR1 SGHRS, CDR2 YFSETQ. The CDR3 contains 16 residues. The CDR3 sequence: CASSFDKGAGDTEAFF.

The gene calls are TRBV14 and TRBJ2-3. This CDR3 contains 13 residues. The germline V gene has CDR1 SGHDN and CDR2 FVKESK. The CDR3 here is CASSRYLTDTQYF.

The CDR3 loop reads CASSPTSSGETQYF. The V and J genes are TRBV18 and TRBJ2-5. The V gene's germline CDR1 is KGHSH and CDR2 LQKENI. The CDR3 is made up of 14 amino acids.

The rearrangement uses TRBV6-5 and TRBJ1-4; with no DNA, the TCRdb D assignment of TRBD1 cannot be verified. Looked up from germline, CDR1 is MNHEY and CDR2 is SVGAGI. This CDR3 is 16 amino acids long. The CDR3 protein is CASSSTGGYTNEKLFF.

This rearrangement joins TRBV5-1 to TRBJ2-5; TCRdb's assignment of TRBD1 cannot be checked, as there is no DNA. CDR3 size: 16 residues. CDR1 and CDR2 from the germline V gene are SGHRS and YFSETQ. CDR3 protein: CASRSSGREGGETQYF. Full variable domain (remainder filled in from reference TRBV5-1 and TRBJ2-5): KAGVTQTPRYLIKTRGQQVTLSCSPISGHRSVSWYQQTPGQGLQFLFEYFSETQRNKGNFPGRFSGRQFSNSRSEMNVSTLELGDSALYLCASRSSGREGGETQYFGPGTRLLVL.

The chain employs TRBV7-3 and TRBJ2-7; TCRdb returns TRBD1, unconfirmable since there is no DNA. CDR1 is SGHTA and CDR2 is FQGTGA in the germline V gene. This CDR3 is 15 amino acids long. The CDR3 loop is CASSFRQGPPYEQYF.

The V gene is TRBV5-1, the J gene TRBJ1-1. CDR3 length equals 13 residues. From germline, CDR1 is SGHRS and CDR2 YFSETQ. The CDR3 loop reads CASSPRAEVEAFF.

The chain employs TRBV12-3 or TRBV12-4 and TRBJ1-1; TCRdb lists TRBD1, though no DNA is available to test this call. This CDR3 spans 17 amino acids. CDR3 residues: CASSLVTGDRGNTEAFF.

The genes are TRBV12-5 and TRBJ2-1; the D gene TCRdb calls, TRBD1, cannot be checked with no DNA. This CDR3 region has 14 residues. Germline V gives CDR1 LGHNT, CDR2 FRNRAP. The CDR3 region is CASGASGTANEQFF.

This chain links TRBV29-1 with TRBJ1-2; TCRdb names TRBD1, which stays unverified in the absence of DNA. The CDR3 length is 15 residues. Germline CDR1 is SQVTM and CDR2 is ANQGSEA. CDR3 sequence reads: CSVVGRDRVIGGYTF.

The genes are TRBV30 and TRBJ1-5; TCRdb designates TRBD1, a call that cannot be tested without DNA. The germline CDR1 and CDR2 sequences are GTSNPN and SVGIG (reference sequence). CDR3 length: 14 residues. CDR3 amino acids: CAWSVLGGGQPQHF. The whole variable domain, filled in from reference TRBV30 and TRBJ1-5, reads SQTIHQWPATLVQPVGSPLSLECTVEGTSNPNLYWYRQAAGRGLQLLFYSVGIGQISSEVPQNLSASRPQDRQFILSSKKLLLSDSGFYLCAWSVLGGGQPQHFGDGTRLSIL.

The chain links TRBV11-2 to TRBJ2-2; TCRdb's D gene call, TRBD1, goes unchecked for lack of DNA. The length of the CDR3 is 15 residues. Germline CDR1 reads SGHAT; CDR2 reads FQNNGV. The CDR3 here is CASAPDRGPVGELFF.

The chain carries TRBV7-9 and TRBJ2-1; the D gene TCRdb calls, TRBD2, cannot be checked with no DNA. CDR3 length equals 16 residues. The V gene's germline CDR1 is SEHNR and CDR2 FQNEAQ (reference sequence). CDR3 sequence reads: CASRLSAGGPMNEQFF.

The V and J genes are TRBV7-6 and TRBJ1-1; TCRdb picks TRBD1, but there is no DNA to check that call. There are 17 residues in the CDR3. Germline V gene data show CDR1 as SGHVS and CDR2 as FNYEAQ. The CDR3 is CASSWGDRATAGTEAFF.